The rows below give T cell receptor beta chains drawn from one sample of a study of blood T cell repertoires in COVID-19. Sequencing used immunoSEQ multiplex PCR; TCRdb keeps in-frame clones, though not all of them. The sample lists some 170,000 clones; about 81% were seen once. The source material was peripheral blood. These receptors all come from a human donor in a cohort sampled during active COVID-19. The CDR3 runs from the conserved cysteine through the conserved F or W. The order of the fields is V gene, J gene, CDR3 protein.

>TRBV5-8|TRBJ2-1
CASSLIGISREQFF
>TRBV27|TRBJ1-2
CASSPGSPGGYTF
>TRBV9|TRBJ1-2
CASSDQGGSGYTF
>TRBV5-1|TRBJ2-1
CASSSSAGSYNEQFF
>TRBV23-1|TRBJ2-1
CAKPGQGGGTQEDEQFF
>TRBV10-3|TRBJ1-1
CATIDRAPEAFF
>TRBV12-5|TRBJ2-5
CASLSTGRETQYF
>TRBV11-2|TRBJ2-3
CASSPRLAGDQDTQYF
>TRBV11-2|TRBJ1-2
CASSLLSGGNGYTF
>TRBV7-9|TRBJ2-1
CASSRTDQISYNEQFF
>TRBV3-1/TRBV3-2|TRBJ1-3
CASSQEGGGWGNTIYF
>TRBV28|TRBJ2-3
CASSRGGVTDTQYF
>TRBV10-3|TRBJ1-2
CAISERGTYGYTF
>TRBV4-3|TRBJ2-7
CASSQGQGREQYF
>TRBV24-1|TRBJ2-1
CATSAEGYNEQFF
>TRBV12-5|TRBJ2-1
CASGEGGKSEAYNEQFF
>TRBV7-9|TRBJ1-2
CASSLLGQGSGGYTF